This passage covers 25 T cell receptor beta chains from one sample sequenced in a study of T cell repertoires in cytomegalovirus infection. From the reads, TCRdb called clonotypes with MiXCR, one entry per CDR3 protein. The data show roughly 800,000 distinct CDR3 sequences, with just under 30% seen just once and about an eighth held by the top ten. What these receptors recognize is not known. The material was cultured CD8+ T cells from PBMCs, obtained from culture after CMV antigen stimulation. The receptor set was obtained from a human donor in good health (CMV status not recorded). Some clones in this sample may be carry-over from other donors' samples.

V gene TRBV15 combines with J gene TRBJ2-1; no reliable D call. The CDR3 contains 17 residues. CDR1 is LNHNV and CDR2 is YYDKDF in the germline V gene (reference sequence). Trimming removed 3 bases at V and 5 bases at J, with 20 bases between. CDR3 amino acids: CATSSHRRAITNNEQFF. The CDR3 region has the DNA TGTGCCACCAGCAGCCACCGTAGGGCCATTACCAACAATGAGCAGTTCTTC.

V is TRBV7-9 and J is TRBJ1-3; TRBD1 agrees at 9 bases. Germline lookup yields CDR1 SEHNR and CDR2 FQNEAQ (reference sequence). Losses at the gene ends were 3 bases for V and 3 bases for J; bases not matched to a gene: 9. The CDR3 length is 17 residues. CDR3 sequence: CASSFVGDRAFGNTIYF. The CDR3, as DNA: TGTGCCAGCAGCTTTGTAGGGGACAGGGCTTTTGGAAACACCATATATTTT.

In its sample, this clonotype was seen a few times. The V gene is TRBV6-2 or TRBV6-3, the J gene TRBJ2-1; either TRBD1 or TRBD2 may fit D (5 bases each). V lost 0 bases to trimming and J lost 4 bases, with 10 bases between them. Germline CDR1 MNHEY, CDR2 SVGEGT. This CDR3 has 15 residues. CDR3 in amino acids: CASSYSWGPYNEQFF. For the CDR3, the DNA is TGTGCCAGCAGTTACTCGTGGGGACCATACAATGAGCAGTTCTTC.

On this clonotype: At one end, the junction sequence differs from germline, possibly due to a read error. The chain carries TRBV4-1 and TRBJ1-3; a weak D match, TRBD1 (6 bases). The germline gives CDR1 MGHRA, CDR2 YSYEKL. The CDR3 is 14 residues long. This CDR3 reads CASSQDLRSSRGGF. The CDR3, as DNA: TGTGCCAGCAGCCAAGATCTTCGGAGCAGCAGGGGAGGATTT.

This clonotype was seen a few times. The CDR3 nucleotides read TGTGCCAGCAGTAAAGGGACCCCCACTGAAGCTTTCTTT. This encodes CASSKGTPTEAFF. V gene TRBV27 combines with J gene TRBJ1-1, with D perhaps matching TRBD1 (5 bases). CDR1 is MNHEY and CDR2 is SMNVEV in the germline V gene (reference sequence). CDR3 length equals 13 residues. Trimming left V 5 bases short and J 4 bases short, with 11 bases between.

This clonotype was counted between two and nine times. This rearrangement joins TRBV7-9 to TRBJ2-1, with 7 bases aligning to TRBD1. Germline values: CDR1 SEHNR, CDR2 FQNEAQ (reference sequence). The V and J ends lost 4 bases and 0 bases, in that order; junction bases with no gene match: 3. This CDR3 comprises 15 residues. Here the CDR3 reads CASSSGQRSYNEQFF. The CDR3 coding sequence is TGTGCCAGCAGCTCGGGACAGCGCTCCTACAATGAGCAGTTCTTC.

This clonotype was seen more than once but under ten times. The rearrangement links TRBV19 to TRBJ1-6; D remains unclear. The CDR3 length is 15 residues. Per the germline V gene, CDR1 is LNHDA and CDR2 is SQIVND (reference sequence). Deletions cut 7 bases from V and 7 bases from J, with 17 bases between. The CDR3 region has the DNA TGTGCCAGTACCCTCATACCCGCGGGGAATTCACCCCTCCACTTT. Its protein product is CASTLIPAGNSPLHF.

As to this clonotype: A read error may explain this, as a much larger clone is one base away. The chain uses TRBV7-8 and TRBJ1-1, with D uncertain. Trimming shortened V by 1 base and J by 0 bases, and 9 bases separated the two germline ends. Germline assignment: CDR1 SGHVS and CDR2 FQNEAQ. This CDR3 has 15 amino acids. CDR3 sequence reads: CASSLGAAMNTEAFF. The CDR3 DNA follows: TGTGCCAGCAGCTTAGGGGCAGCCATGAACACTGAAGCTTTCTTT.

Only a few counts were recorded for this clonotype. This rearrangement joins TRBV6-6 to TRBJ2-4, with 13 nucleotides matching TRBD2. Germline loops: CDR1 MNHNY, CDR2 SVGAGI (reference sequence). The CDR3 runs to 19 residues. The ends lost 5 bases at V and 0 bases at J; junction bases unmatched: 10. The CDR3 loop reads CASSERTSGSRLAKNIQYF. The DNA for the CDR3 is TGTGCCAGCAGTGAGCGGACTAGCGGGAGCCGTCTAGCCAAAAACATTCAGTACTTC.

This clonotype turned up a few times. V and J are TRBV7-2 and TRBJ2-2; 7 bases are a match to TRBD2. Germline V lookup: CDR1 SGHTA, CDR2 FQGNSA. The CDR3 has 15 residues. Trimming cost V 4 bases and J 6 bases; bases outside gene matches: 8. CDR3 sequence reads: CASSYLTSRAGELFF. For the CDR3, the DNA is TGTGCCAGCAGCTATTTGACTAGCAGGGCCGGGGAGCTGTTTTTT.

CDR3: CASSYPYGTGELFF. The CDR3, as DNA: TGTGCCAGCAGTTACCCCTATGGCACCGGGGAGCTGTTTTTT. The V gene is TRBV6-2 or TRBV6-3, the J gene TRBJ2-2; D is unresolved. The CDR3 sequence is 14 residues long. Per the germline V gene, CDR1 is MNHEY and CDR2 is SVGEGT. V was clipped by 2 bases and J by 4 bases, with 8 bases between them.

A note on this clonotype: A read error may be the cause here, since a much bigger clone is one base away. Without the conserved terminal phenylalanine or tryptophan, this CDR3 likely stems from a read error. The chain joins TRBV7-2 to TRBJ2-5, with TRBD2 matching 8 bases. The junction had 7 bases not matched to a gene; V was cut back by 0 bases and J by 7 bases. The CDR3 has 15 amino acids. Germline-derived CDR1 and CDR2 are SGHTA and FQGNSA. The CDR3 is CASSLAGLAGGTQYS. The CDR3 DNA reads as TGTGCCAGCAGCTTAGCTGGGCTAGCGGGCGGGACCCAGTACTCC.

The table lists this clonotype with many counts. V is TRBV12-3 or TRBV12-4 and J is TRBJ2-4; TRBD2 is a possible D gene (6 bases). V lost 6 bases, J lost 0 bases, and 24 bases lay in between. The CDR3 totals 19 residues. The CDR3 reads CASRGAGTDENLAKNIQYF. In DNA form, the CDR3 reads TGTGCCAGCAGAGGAGCAGGGACTGACGAAAACTTAGCCAAAAACATTCAGTACTTC.

This chain's CDR3 is CASRAGDRAFF. CDR3 sequence (DNA): TGTGCCAGCAGAGCAGGGGATCGAGCTTTCTTT. V is TRBV25-1 and J is TRBJ1-1, with a tentative D call TRBD1 (6 bases). The germline CDR1 and CDR2 sequences are MGHDK and SYGVNS. Trimming removed 6 bases at V and 10 bases at J, with 12 bases between. The CDR3 is made up of 11 amino acids.

The J gene is TRBJ2-1, the V gene TRBV9; TRBD2 aligns across 11 bases. The CDR3 sequence is 16 residues long. The junction had 6 bases not matched to a gene; V was cut back by 0 bases and J by 7 bases. Germline V CDR1 and CDR2: SGDLS, YYNGEE. CDR3 residues: CASSVADSGGANEQFF. CDR3 coding DNA: TGTGCCAGCAGCGTAGCTGATAGCGGGGGGGCGAATGAGCAGTTCTTC.

The rearrangement uses TRBV12-3 or TRBV12-4 and TRBJ2-1, with TRBD1 identical over 7 bases. There are 13 residues in the CDR3. V gave up 10 bases and J gave up 5 bases; unmatched junction bases: 8. CDR3 sequence (DNA): TGTGCCACACAGGGGACGATCAACAATGAGCAGTTCTTC. As protein: CATQGTINNEQFF.

This clonotype was recorded a few times. CDR3 DNA sequence: TGCGCCAGCAGCCAAGGACCTTCCGTCACAGGGGTGGACACTGAAGCTTTCTTT. Protein: CASSQGPSVTGVDTEAFF. The chain joins TRBV4-3 to TRBJ1-1; 7 nucleotides line up with TRBD1. The germline V gene has CDR1 LGHNA and CDR2 YSLEER. This CDR3 is built from 18 residues. Trimming at V came to 1 base and at J to 3 bases, leaving 14 bases not matched to a gene.

The chain carries TRBV6-5 and TRBJ2-2, with 7 bases lining up with TRBD1. V dropped 6 bases and J dropped 3; count of bases not matched to a gene: 10. The CDR3 extends over 16 amino acids. Germline CDR1 reads MNHEY; CDR2 reads SVGAGI. The CDR3: CASRYGQEIDTGELFF. The CDR3 coding sequence is TGTGCCAGCAGATATGGACAGGAAATAGACACCGGGGAGCTGTTTTTT.

A few counts support this clonotype. This chain links TRBV20-1 with TRBJ1-1, with D perhaps TRBD1 (6 bases). The V gene lost 0 bases and the J gene lost 0 bases, with 14 bases spanning the gap. CDR1 is DFQATT, CDR2 SNEGSKA, per germline (reference sequence). The CDR3 runs 16 residues. CDR3 protein: CSARDTAGVVNTEAFF. CDR3 coding DNA: TGCAGTGCTAGAGACACAGCAGGGGTGGTGAACACTGAAGCTTTCTTT.

The CDR3 sequence is CASGVGSPVDTQYF. In DNA form, the CDR3 reads TGTGCCAGCGGAGTGGGCTCTCCGGTAGATACGCAGTATTTT. The genes are TRBV6-6 and TRBJ2-3; no reliable D call. CDR1 is MNHNY, CDR2 SVGAGI, per germline (reference sequence). This CDR3 is built from 14 residues. V was shortened by 8 bases and J by 5 bases, with 17 bases between the two germline ends.

The chain joins TRBV7-3 to TRBJ2-2; tentatively, D is TRBD1 (5 bases). V lost 8 bases, J lost 4 bases, and 17 bases lay in between. In germline, CDR1 is SGHTA, CDR2 FQGTGA. This CDR3 is built from 15 residues. CDR3 DNA: TGTGCCAGCTCACTTCAGGGTTACGGCACCGGGGAGCTGTTTTTT. Its protein is CASSLQGYGTGELFF.

This clonotype appeared a few times. Written as DNA, the CDR3 is TGTGCCAGCAGCTCCCTGGAGACAGGGGGAGTGCGTTCTGAAGCTTTCTTT. It codes for CASSSLETGGVRSEAFF. The chain carries TRBV11-1 and TRBJ1-1, with TRBD1 matching 9 bases. The CDR3 length is 17 residues. Per the germline V gene, CDR1 is SGHAT and CDR2 is FQDESV (reference sequence). With V trimmed by 4 bases and J by 6 bases, 15 bases remained unmatched.

This chain joins TRBV18 and TRBJ1-2; D is perhaps TRBD1 (6 bases). The CDR3 runs 15 residues. Germline V lookup: CDR1 KGHSH, CDR2 LQKENI. Trimming cost V 4 bases and J 4 bases, with 16 bases left between them. The CDR3 spells CASSRSRDTPYGYTF. As DNA, the CDR3 is TGTGCCAGCTCACGGAGCAGGGACACCCCCTATGGCTACACCTTC.

This clonotype was seen at least ten times. The rearrangement links TRBV11-1 to TRBJ2-1; 10 nucleotides match TRBD2. Germline assignment: CDR1 SGHAT and CDR2 FQDESV (reference sequence). Losses at the gene ends were 6 bases for V and 9 bases for J; bases not matched to a gene: 11. There are 15 residues in the CDR3. CDR3 residues: CASRRLAGGLGEQFF. The CDR3 DNA reads TGTGCCAGCAGAAGATTAGCGGGGGGCCTTGGTGAGCAGTTCTTC.

This clonotype occurred a few times. This sequence joins TRBV6-6 and TRBJ2-7; 12 bases agree with TRBD2. Germline loops: CDR1 MNHNY, CDR2 SVGAGI (reference sequence). This CDR3 is built from 16 residues. Trimming cost V 4 bases and J 1 base; bases outside gene matches: 5. The CDR3 reads CASSFGLAGLSYEQYF. In nucleotides, the CDR3 is TGTGCCAGCAGTTTTGGACTAGCGGGGTTGTCCTACGAGCAGTACTTC.